A single sample gave rise to the 5 T cell receptor beta chains below, sequenced in a study of graft-versus-host responses after intestinal transplantation. Antigens of these TCRs are unknown. Repertoires were generated with immunoSEQ multiplex PCR, while TCRdb's copy carries only in-frame clones and drops some. The table shows about 130,000 clones, with 85% to 95% occurring only once. Here the sequenced sample was unstimulated CD4+ T cells sorted from spleen or lymph node cells, taken before intestinal transplant. Receptors originate from a human donor who received an intestinal transplant.

The chain joins TRBV28 to TRBJ1-4; D is unclear. The CDR3 covers 15 residues. Germline CDR1 MDHEN, CDR2 SYDVKM. V was trimmed by 4 bases and J by 2 bases, leaving 11 bases between them. CDR3 amino acids: CASSSQIWTNEKLFF. CDR3 in DNA: TGTGCCAGCAGTTCCCAAATATGGACTAATGAAAAACTGTTTTTT.

This sequence joins TRBV7-9 and TRBJ2-5, with D perhaps TRBD2 (6 bases). The better agreement between TRBJ2-7 and the DNA end casts doubt on the J call. The CDR3 consists of 15 residues. Germline CDR1 is SEHNR and CDR2 is FQNEAQ (reference sequence). The CDR3 sequence is CASSLVDGSIHEQYF. The CDR3 DNA follows: TGTGCCAGCAGCTTAGTAGACGGGAGTATACACGAGCAGTACTTC.

The V gene is TRBV6-5, the J gene TRBJ2-1; maybe TRBD2 (6 bases). Trimming cost V 2 bases and J 10 bases, with 21 bases left between them. Germline V gives CDR1 MNHEY, CDR2 SVGAGI. CDR3 length: 16 residues. CDR3 in DNA: TGTGCCAGCAGTTACCATATGGGACTCTCCGGCGTCGAGCAGTTCTTC. This encodes CASSYHMGLSGVEQFF.

The chain is built from TRBV5-1 and TRBJ2-1, with D possibly being TRBD2 (7 bases). In germline, CDR1 is SGHRS, CDR2 YFSETQ. This CDR3 is built from 15 residues. The V gene lost 4 bases and the J gene lost 7 bases, with 18 bases spanning the gap. CDR3 in amino acids: CASSRAGEGGNEQFF. The CDR3 nucleotides are TGCGCCAGCAGCCGGGCAGGGGAGGGTGGAAATGAGCAGTTCTTC.

The chain joins TRBV9 to TRBJ1-3, with D uncertain. V shed 2 bases and J shed 0 bases, with 15 bases lying between them. The CDR3 has 17 amino acids. Germline V lookup: CDR1 SGDLS, CDR2 YYNGEE. CDR3 in amino acids: CASSVEATRPSGNTIYF. In nucleotides, the CDR3 is TGTGCCAGCAGCGTGGAGGCAACCAGACCCTCTGGAAACACCATATATTTT.